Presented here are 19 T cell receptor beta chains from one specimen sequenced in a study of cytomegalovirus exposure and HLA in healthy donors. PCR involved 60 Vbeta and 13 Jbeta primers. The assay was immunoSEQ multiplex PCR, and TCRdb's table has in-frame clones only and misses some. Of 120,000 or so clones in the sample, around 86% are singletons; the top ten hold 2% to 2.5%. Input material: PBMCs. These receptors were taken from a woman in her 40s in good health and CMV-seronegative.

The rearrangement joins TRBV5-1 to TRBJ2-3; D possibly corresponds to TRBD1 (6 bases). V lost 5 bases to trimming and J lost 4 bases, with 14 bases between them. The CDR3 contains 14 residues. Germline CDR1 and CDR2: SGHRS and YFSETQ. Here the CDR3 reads CASRPTGYADTQYF. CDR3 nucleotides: TGCGCCAGCAGACCTACAGGGTACGCAGATACGCAGTATTTT. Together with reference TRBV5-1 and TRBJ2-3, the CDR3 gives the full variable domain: KAGVTQTPRYLIKTRGQQVTLSCSPISGHRSVSWYQQTPGQGLQFLFEYFSETQRNKGNFPGRFSGRQFSNSRSEMNVSTLELGDSALYLCASRPTGYADTQYFGPGTRLTVL.

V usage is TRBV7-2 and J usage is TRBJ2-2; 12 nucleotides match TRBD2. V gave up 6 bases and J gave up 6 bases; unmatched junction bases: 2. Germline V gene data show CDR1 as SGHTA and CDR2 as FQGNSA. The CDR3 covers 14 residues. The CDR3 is CASRLAGGPGELFF. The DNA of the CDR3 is TGTGCCAGCAGGCTAGCGGGGGGGCCCGGGGAGCTGTTTTTT.

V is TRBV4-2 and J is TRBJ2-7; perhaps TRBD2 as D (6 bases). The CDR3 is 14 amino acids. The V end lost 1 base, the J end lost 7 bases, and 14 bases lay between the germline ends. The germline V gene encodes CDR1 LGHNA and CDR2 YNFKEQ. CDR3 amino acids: CASSQGGVGVEQYF. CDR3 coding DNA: TGTGCCAGCAGCCAAGGGGGGGTCGGCGTGGAGCAGTACTTC.

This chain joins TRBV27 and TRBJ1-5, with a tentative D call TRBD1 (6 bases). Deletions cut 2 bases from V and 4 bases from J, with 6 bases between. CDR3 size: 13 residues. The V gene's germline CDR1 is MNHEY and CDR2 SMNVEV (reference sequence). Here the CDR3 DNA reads TGTGCCAGCAGTTTAACAGGGAATCAGCCCCAGCATTTT. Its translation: CASSLTGNQPQHF.

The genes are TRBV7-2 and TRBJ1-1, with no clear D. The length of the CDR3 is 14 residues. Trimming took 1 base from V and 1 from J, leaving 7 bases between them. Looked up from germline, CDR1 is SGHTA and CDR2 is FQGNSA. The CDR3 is CASSLVGPNTEAFF. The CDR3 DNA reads TGTGCCAGCAGCTTAGTGGGCCCGAACACTGAAGCTTTCTTT.

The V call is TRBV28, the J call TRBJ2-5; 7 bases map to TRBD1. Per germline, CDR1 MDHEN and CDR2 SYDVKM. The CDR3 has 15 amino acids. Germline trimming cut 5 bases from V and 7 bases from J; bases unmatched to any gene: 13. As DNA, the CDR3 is TGTGCCAGCAGTCCGACAGGGTCTTTTGGTTGGACCCAGTACTTC. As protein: CASSPTGSFGWTQYF.

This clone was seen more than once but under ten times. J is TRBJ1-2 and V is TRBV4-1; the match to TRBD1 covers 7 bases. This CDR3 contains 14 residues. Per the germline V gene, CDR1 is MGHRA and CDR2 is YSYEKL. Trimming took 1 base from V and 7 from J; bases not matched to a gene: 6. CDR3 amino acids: CASSQVLQGFGYTF. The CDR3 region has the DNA TGCGCCAGCAGCCAAGTACTACAGGGGTTTGGCTACACCTTC.

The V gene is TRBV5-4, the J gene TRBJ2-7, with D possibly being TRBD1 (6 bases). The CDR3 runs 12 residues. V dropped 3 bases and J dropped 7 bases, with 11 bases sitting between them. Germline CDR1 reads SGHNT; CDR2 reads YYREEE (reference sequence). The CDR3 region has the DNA TGTGCCAGCAGCTCCCAGGGGTGGGAGCAGTACTTC. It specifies CASSSQGWEQYF. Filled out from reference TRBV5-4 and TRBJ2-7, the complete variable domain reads ETGVTQSPTHLIKTRGQQVTLRCSSQSGHNTVSWYQQALGQGPQFIFQYYREEENGRGNFPPRFSGLQFPNYSSELNVNALELDDSALYLCASSSQGWEQYFGPGTRLTVT.

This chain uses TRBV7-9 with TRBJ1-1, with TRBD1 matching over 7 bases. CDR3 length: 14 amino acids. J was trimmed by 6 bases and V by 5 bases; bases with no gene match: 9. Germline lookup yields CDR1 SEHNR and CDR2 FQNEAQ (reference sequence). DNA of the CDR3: TGTGCCAGCAGCCGGACAGGCGGCGGGGCTGAAGCTTTCTTT. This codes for CASSRTGGGAEAFF.

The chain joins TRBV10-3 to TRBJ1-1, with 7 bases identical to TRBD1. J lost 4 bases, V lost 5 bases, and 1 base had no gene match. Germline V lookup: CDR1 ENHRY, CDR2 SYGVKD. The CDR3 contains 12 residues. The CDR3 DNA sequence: TGTGCCATCAGTTACAGGGGCACTGAAGCTTTCTTT. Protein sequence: CAISYRGTEAFF.

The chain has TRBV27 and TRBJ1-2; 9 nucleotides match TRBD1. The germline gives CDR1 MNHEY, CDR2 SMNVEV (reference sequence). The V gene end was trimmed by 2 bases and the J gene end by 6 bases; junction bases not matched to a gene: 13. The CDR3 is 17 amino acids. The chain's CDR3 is CASSLGGTGLSWDGYTF. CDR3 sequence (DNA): TGTGCCAGCAGTTTAGGGGGGACAGGGTTGTCTTGGGATGGCTACACCTTC.

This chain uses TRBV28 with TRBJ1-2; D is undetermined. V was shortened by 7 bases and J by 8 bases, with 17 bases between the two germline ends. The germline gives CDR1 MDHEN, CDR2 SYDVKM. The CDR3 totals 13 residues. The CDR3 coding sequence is TGTGCCAGCACCGGGTCGGGAGGGTACGGCTACACCTTC. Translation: CASTGSGGYGYTF.

CDR3 amino acids: CASSLGDRDVETQYF. In nucleotides, the CDR3 is TGTGCCAGCAGCTTGGGTGACAGGGACGTAGAGACCCAGTACTTC. The V gene is TRBV11-2, the J gene TRBJ2-5; 7 bases align to TRBD1. Germline V gene lookup returns CDR1 SGHAT and CDR2 FQNNGV. The V gene end was trimmed by 3 bases and the J gene end by 4 bases; junction bases not matched to a gene: 8. The CDR3 runs to 15 residues. The full variable domain, in which reference TRBV11-2 and TRBJ2-5 provide the parts outside the CDR3, is EAGVAQSPRYKIIEKRQSVAFWCNPISGHATLYWYQQILGQGPKLLIQFQNNGVVDDSQLPKDRFSAERLKGVDSTLKIQPAKLEDSAVYLCASSLGDRDVETQYFGPGTRLLVL.

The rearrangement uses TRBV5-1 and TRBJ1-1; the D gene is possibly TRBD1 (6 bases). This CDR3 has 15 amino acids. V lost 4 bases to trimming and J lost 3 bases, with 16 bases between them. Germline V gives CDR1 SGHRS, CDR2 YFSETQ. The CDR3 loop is CASSPGGGRYTEAFF. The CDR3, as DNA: TGCGCCAGCAGCCCGGGAGGGGGTCGGTACACTGAAGCTTTCTTT. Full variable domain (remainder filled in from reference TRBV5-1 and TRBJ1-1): KAGVTQTPRYLIKTRGQQVTLSCSPISGHRSVSWYQQTPGQGLQFLFEYFSETQRNKGNFPGRFSGRQFSNSRSEMNVSTLELGDSALYLCASSPGGGRYTEAFFGQGTRLTVV.

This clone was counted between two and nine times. The chain's CDR3 is CASAGLSTYEQYF. The CDR3, as DNA: TGCGCCAGTGCAGGGCTTAGTACCTACGAGCAGTACTTC. The chain has TRBV5-1 and TRBJ2-7, with a weak D call TRBD1 (5 bases). Trimming took 8 bases from V and 2 from J, leaving 14 bases between them. CDR3 length equals 13 residues. Germline-derived CDR1 and CDR2 are SGHRS and YFSETQ.

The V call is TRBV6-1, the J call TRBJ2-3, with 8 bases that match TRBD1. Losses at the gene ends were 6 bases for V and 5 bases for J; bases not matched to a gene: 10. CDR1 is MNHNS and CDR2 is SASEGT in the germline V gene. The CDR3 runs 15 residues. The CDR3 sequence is CASRFGQGREDTQYF. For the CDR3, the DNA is TGTGCCAGCAGATTCGGACAGGGCCGGGAAGATACGCAGTATTTT.

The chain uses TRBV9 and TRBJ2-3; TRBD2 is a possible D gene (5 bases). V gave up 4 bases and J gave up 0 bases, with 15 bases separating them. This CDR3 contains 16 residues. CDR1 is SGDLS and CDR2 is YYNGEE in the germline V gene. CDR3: CASSPRTGASTDTQYF. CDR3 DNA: TGTGCCAGCAGCCCCCGGACTGGAGCTAGCACAGATACGCAGTATTTT.

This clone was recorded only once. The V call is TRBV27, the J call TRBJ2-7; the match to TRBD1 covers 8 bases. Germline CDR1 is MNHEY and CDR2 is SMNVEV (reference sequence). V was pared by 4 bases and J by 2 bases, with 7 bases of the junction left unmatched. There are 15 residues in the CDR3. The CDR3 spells CASSSGQGMAYEQYF. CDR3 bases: TGTGCCAGCAGTTCCGGACAGGGTATGGCCTACGAGCAGTACTTC.

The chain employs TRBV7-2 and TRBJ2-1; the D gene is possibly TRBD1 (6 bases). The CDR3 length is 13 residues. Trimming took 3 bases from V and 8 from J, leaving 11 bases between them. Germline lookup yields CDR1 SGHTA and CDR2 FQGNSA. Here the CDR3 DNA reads TGTGCCAGCAGCTTTATACAGGGCCATGAGCAGTTCTTC. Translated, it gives CASSFIQGHEQFF.